The rows below give T cell receptor beta chains drawn from one sample of a study of early T cells in non-severe SARS-CoV-2 infection. From the 5' RACE reads, TCRdb called clonotypes with MiXCR, one entry per CDR3 protein. The data show fewer than 120,000 distinct CDR3 sequences, 10% to 15% seen once. The material was whole blood, obtained at baseline. All receptors come from an adult who was a healthcare worker with PCR-confirmed SARS-CoV-2 infection or an uninfected control (not recorded which). Both conserved end residues are part of each CDR3. The D gene is left open where the match is weak. Rows may omit the clone size; those that give it use once, few, many or a size class.

CDR3 DNA: TGTGCCACCAGCAGAGATCCGTACGAGCAGTACTTC
CDR3 protein: CATSRDPYEQYF
J gene: TRBJ2-7
clone size: .
D gene: .
V gene: TRBV15

CDR3 DNA: TGTGCCAGCAGCCGCTCGGACGCCTCTGGGGCCAACGTCCTGACTTTC
CDR3 protein: CASSRSDASGANVLTF
J gene: TRBJ2-6
clone size: many
D gene: .
V gene: TRBV6-5

CDR3 DNA: TGTGCCAGCAGTTCTTCCCATGAAAAACTGTTTTTT
CDR3 protein: CASSSSHEKLFF
J gene: TRBJ1-4
clone size: .
D gene: .
V gene: TRBV28

CDR3 DNA: TGCAGTGCTAGACTCGCTAGCGGGAACACCGGGGAGCTGTTTTTT
CDR3 protein: CSARLASGNTGELFF
J gene: TRBJ2-2
clone size: many
D gene: TRBD2
V gene: TRBV20-1

CDR3 DNA: TGCGCCAGCAGCTCCATAGTAGGGGGGATAATGGGTCGGAACACTGAAGCTTTCTTT
CDR3 protein: CASSSIVGGIMGRNTEAFF
J gene: TRBJ1-1
clone size: .
D gene: .
V gene: TRBV5-1

CDR3 DNA: TGTGCCAGCAGTCCGGACCTCGTGGGCAATCAGCCCCAGCATTTT
CDR3 protein: CASSPDLVGNQPQHF
J gene: TRBJ1-5
clone size: few
D gene: .
V gene: TRBV6-5

CDR3 DNA: TGCGCCAGCAGCAGGGGGGACTACGAGCAGTACTTC
CDR3 protein: CASSRGDYEQYF
J gene: TRBJ2-7
clone size: many
D gene: .
V gene: TRBV5-1

CDR3 DNA: TGCGCCAGCAGCTCCGGGACCATCTACGAGCAGTACTTC
CDR3 protein: CASSSGTIYEQYF
J gene: TRBJ2-7
clone size: many
D gene: .
V gene: TRBV5-1

CDR3 DNA: TGCGCCAGCAGTGAGCTAGCGGAGATCTACAATGAGCAGTTCTTC
CDR3 protein: CASSELAEIYNEQFF
J gene: TRBJ2-1
clone size: .
D gene: TRBD2
V gene: TRBV10-2

CDR3 DNA: TGCAGTGCTAGAGATCAGGGTGTACTCCAAGAGACCCAGTACTTC
CDR3 protein: CSARDQGVLQETQYF
J gene: TRBJ2-5
clone size: many
D gene: .
V gene: TRBV20-1

CDR3 DNA: TGTGCCAGCAGCTTAGGGGGGACAGGACGCAATGAGCAGTTCTTC
CDR3 protein: CASSLGGTGRNEQFF
J gene: TRBJ2-1
clone size: .
D gene: TRBD1
V gene: TRBV7-2

CDR3 DNA: TGTGCCAGCACCCCCGGGGGCCTCTCTTCCTACGAGCAGTACTTC
CDR3 protein: CASTPGGLSSYEQYF
J gene: TRBJ2-7
clone size: .
D gene: .
V gene: TRBV5-5

CDR3 DNA: TGCGCCAGCAGCTTGCAACTAGCGCAGTACAATGAGCAGTTCTTC
CDR3 protein: CASSLQLAQYNEQFF
J gene: TRBJ2-1
clone size: once
D gene: TRBD2
V gene: TRBV5-1

CDR3 DNA: TGTGCCAGCAGCCAGGTCCCAGCGGGCGGCTACACCTTC
CDR3 protein: CASSQVPAGGYTF
J gene: TRBJ1-2
clone size: .
D gene: .
V gene: TRBV3-1

CDR3 DNA: TGTGCCAGCAGTTTATCACACGGCTCCTACAATGAGCAGTTCTTC
CDR3 protein: CASSLSHGSYNEQFF
J gene: TRBJ2-1
clone size: few
D gene: .
V gene: TRBV28

CDR3 DNA: TGCAGCGTTGAAGATCTAACCGACTACGAGCAGTACTTC
CDR3 protein: CSVEDLTDYEQYF
J gene: TRBJ2-7
clone size: many
D gene: .
V gene: TRBV29-1

CDR3 DNA: TGCGCCAGCCAACGACAGGGCTCTTCTGAGCAGTACTTC
CDR3 protein: CASQRQGSSEQYF
J gene: TRBJ2-7
clone size: .
D gene: TRBD1
V gene: TRBV5-1

CDR3 DNA: TGTGCCAGCACTGACAGCTCCTACGAGCAGTACTTC
CDR3 protein: CASTDSSYEQYF
J gene: TRBJ2-7
clone size: few
D gene: .
V gene: TRBV6-6